One and the same sample provided the 32 T cell receptor beta chains below, sequenced in a study of blood T cell repertoires in COVID-19. The method was immunoSEQ multiplex PCR; TCRdb's version includes in-frame clones alone and lacks a portion of them. There are about 60,000 clones in the sample; almost 85% occur only once, and 3.5% lies in the top ten. Sequencing used peripheral blood. The receptors come from a man aged 55 to 69 with acute or convalescent COVID-19.

V and J are TRBV25-1 and TRBJ1-3; 7 nucleotides line up with TRBD1. V trimming: 8 bases; J trimming: 7 bases; junction bases outside the gene matches: 8. CDR3 size: 13 residues. Germline V gives CDR1 MGHDK, CDR2 SYGVNS. The CDR3 loop is CASQPGGWNTIYF. The CDR3 region has the DNA TGTGCCAGCCAACCAGGGGGATGGAACACCATATATTTT.

The chain couples TRBV5-4 to TRBJ1-5, with D possibly TRBD1 on 6 matching bases. V was pared by 1 base and J by 6 bases, with 14 bases between. This CDR3 comprises 15 residues. Germline loops: CDR1 SGHNT, CDR2 YYREEE (reference sequence). The CDR3 sequence is CASSLKGEGGQPQHF. CDR3 sequence (DNA): TGTGCCAGCAGCTTGAAGGGGGAGGGAGGTCAGCCCCAGCATTTT.

The chain couples TRBV27 to TRBJ1-6; D perhaps matches TRBD1 (6 bases). V dropped 3 bases and J dropped 7 bases, with 10 bases sitting between them. CDR3 length: 14 residues. Germline V gene sequence: CDR1 MNHEY, CDR2 SMNVEV (reference sequence). Here the CDR3 reads CASSFTGTNSPLHF. CDR3 coding DNA: TGTGCCAGCAGTTTTACAGGGACCAATTCACCCCTCCACTTT.

The CDR3 region is CASEDSGGPDTQYF. CDR3 bases: TGTGCCAGCGAAGATAGCGGGGGGCCAGATACGCAGTATTTT. The V and J genes are TRBV10-3 and TRBJ2-3, with 10 bases fitting TRBD2. CDR1 and CDR2 (germline): ENHRY, SYGVKD. V dropped 10 bases and J dropped 4; count of bases not matched to a gene: 8. The CDR3 length is 14 residues.

This clone is a singleton in its sample. The V and J genes are TRBV12-5 and TRBJ1-2; 8 bases fit TRBD1. There are 15 residues in the CDR3. With 1 base clipped from V and 0 bases from J, the junction kept 1 base outside the gene matches. Looked up from germline, CDR1 is LGHNT and CDR2 is FRNRAP. This CDR3 reads CASGLDRGANYGYTF. The CDR3, as DNA: TGTGCTAGTGGTTTGGACAGGGGGGCTAACTATGGCTACACCTTC.

At least ten counts were recorded for this clone. The CDR3 DNA sequence: TGTGCCAGCAGCGTCCCTCGCGGACAGGGGGTTCAGCCCCAGCATTTT. Amino acid sequence: CASSVPRGQGVQPQHF. The chain is built from TRBV9 and TRBJ1-5; TRBD1 matches at 10 bases. Trimming cost V 2 bases and J 6 bases; bases outside gene matches: 8. Germline assignment: CDR1 SGDLS and CDR2 YYNGEE. This CDR3 comprises 16 residues.

The chain recombines TRBV4-2 with TRBJ2-3; no firm D call. The CDR3 has 11 amino acids. Per germline, CDR1 LGHNA and CDR2 YNFKEQ. The germline V and J ends were trimmed by 5 bases and 4 bases, with 4 bases remaining between them. As DNA, the CDR3 is TGTGCCAGCAGCTCCTCAGATACGCAGTATTTT. This encodes CASSSSDTQYF.

V gene TRBV6-1 combines with J gene TRBJ1-6; perhaps TRBD1 as D (5 bases). V was trimmed by 3 bases and J by 14 bases, leaving 20 bases between them. The CDR3 has 15 amino acids. Germline CDR1 MNHNS, CDR2 SASEGT. CDR3 sequence reads: CASSDYRASQGALHF. CDR3 nucleotides: TGTGCCAGCAGTGATTACCGGGCCTCGCAAGGGGCCCTCCACTTT.

The chain uses TRBV19 and TRBJ2-1; 9 positions agree with TRBD2. The ends lost 4 bases at V and 14 bases at J; junction bases unmatched: 6. The CDR3 extends over 12 amino acids. Germline-derived CDR1 and CDR2 are LNHDA and SQIVND (reference sequence). The CDR3, as DNA: TGTGCCAGTAGTAGACAGCGGGGGGATAAGTTCTTC. This sequence encodes CASSRQRGDKFF.

This clone is a singleton in its sample. The chain recombines TRBV5-6 with TRBJ1-5; D perhaps matches TRBD1 (5 bases). V lost 0 bases and J lost 6, with 10 bases in between. The length of the CDR3 is 14 residues. Per germline, CDR1 SGHDT and CDR2 YYEEEE. The CDR3 sequence: CASSLVGGGQPQHF. The CDR3 DNA sequence: TGTGCCAGCAGCTTGGTGGGGGGGGGTCAGCCCCAGCATTTT.

The chain joins TRBV18 to TRBJ1-2; no clear D gene. The CDR3 totals 11 residues. Germline-derived CDR1 and CDR2 are KGHSH and LQKENI. Deletions cut 8 bases from V and 10 bases from J, with 14 bases between. The CDR3 nucleotides are TGTGCCAGCCTTCTGGGCCTGGACTACACCTTC. Protein sequence: CASLLGLDYTF.

The V and J genes are TRBV2 and TRBJ1-2, with D tentatively TRBD1 (5 bases). This CDR3 contains 14 residues. From germline, CDR1 is SNHLY and CDR2 FYNNEI. V was trimmed by 5 bases and J by 8 bases, leaving 18 bases between them. The CDR3 here is CASSSQGSNQGYTF. The DNA for the CDR3 is TGTGCCAGCAGTTCCCAGGGCTCCAATCAGGGCTACACCTTC.

The chain has TRBV6-5 and TRBJ2-7; a possible D gene is TRBD1 (7 bases). The CDR3 is 15 amino acids. V lost 7 bases to trimming and J lost 0 bases, with 16 bases between them. CDR1 MNHEY and CDR2 SVGAGI come from the germline V gene. CDR3 residues: CASNRGTASSYEQYF. In nucleotides, the CDR3 is TGTGCCAGCAACCGGGGGACAGCGAGCTCCTACGAGCAGTACTTC.

The V and J genes are TRBV28 and TRBJ2-1, with D unclear. The CDR3 runs 15 residues. Between the trimmed V and J ends, which lost 4 bases and 4 bases, there was a span of 14 bases. Germline V gene lookup returns CDR1 MDHEN and CDR2 SYDVKM. The DNA for the CDR3 is TGTGCCAGCAGTTCGAACCGAATTCTATACAATGAGCAGTTCTTC. It is translated as CASSSNRILYNEQFF. Looking up the rest from reference TRBV28 and TRBJ2-1 gives the full variable domain: DVKVTQSSRYLVKRTGEKVFLECVQDMDHENMFWYRQDPGLGLRLIYFSYDVKMKEKGDIPEGYSVSREKKERFSLILESASTNQTSMYLCASSSNRILYNEQFFGPGTRLTVL.

The chain joins TRBV14 to TRBJ2-5; the D gene is possibly TRBD2 (6 bases). In germline, CDR1 is SGHDN, CDR2 FVKESK. V lost 3 bases to trimming and J lost 3 bases, with 11 bases between them. The CDR3 extends over 14 amino acids. This CDR3 reads CASSQGGGKETQYF. As DNA, the CDR3 is TGTGCCAGCAGCCAGGGGGGAGGCAAAGAGACCCAGTACTTC.

V and J are TRBV5-1 and TRBJ2-4, with a possible D match to TRBD1 (6 bases). Per germline, CDR1 SGHRS and CDR2 YFSETQ. The CDR3 length is 15 residues. V gave up 4 bases and J gave up 3 bases, with 14 bases separating them. In DNA form, the CDR3 reads TGCGCCAGCAGCCTGACAGGCGACATCAAAAACATTCAGTACTTC. Its protein is CASSLTGDIKNIQYF.

V gene TRBV27 combines with J gene TRBJ2-1, with 7 bases that match TRBD2. The junction had 1 base not matched to a gene; V was cut back by 1 base and J by 7 bases. The germline CDR1 and CDR2 sequences are MNHEY and SMNVEV (reference sequence). The CDR3 totals 13 residues. The CDR3: CASSLFGGNEQFF. The CDR3 nucleotides are TGTGCCAGCAGTTTATTCGGGGGGAATGAGCAGTTCTTC.

The genes are TRBV5-4 and TRBJ1-4; 10 bases are a match to TRBD1. The CDR3 is 15 amino acids. With 1 base clipped from V and 6 bases from J, the junction kept 3 bases outside the gene matches. CDR1 SGHNT and CDR2 YYREEE come from the germline V gene (reference sequence). CDR3 in amino acids: CASSLLGTGDEKLFF. In DNA form, the CDR3 reads TGTGCCAGCAGCTTGTTGGGGACAGGGGATGAAAAACTGTTTTTT.

This clone was found a few times. The chain recombines TRBV7-8 with TRBJ2-1, with D tentatively TRBD2 (6 bases). The CDR3 loop spans 14 amino acids. The V end was cut by 3 bases, the J end by 10 bases, with 16 bases between. Germline V gene lookup returns CDR1 SGHVS and CDR2 FQNEAQ. CDR3 region: CASSFGRRLEEQFF. The CDR3 DNA sequence: TGTGCCAGCAGCTTTGGGAGGAGGCTAGAGGAGCAGTTCTTC.

By share of the sample, this clone is medium-sized. The rearrangement links TRBV7-9 to TRBJ1-2; maybe TRBD1 (6 bases). V was trimmed by 0 bases and J by 7 bases, leaving 15 bases between them. Germline CDR1 reads SEHNR; CDR2 reads FQNEAQ (reference sequence). The CDR3 runs 15 residues. Here the CDR3 reads CASSLAQGQITGYTF. In DNA, the CDR3 is TGTGCCAGCAGCTTAGCTCAAGGACAGATCACTGGCTACACCTTC.

This clone came up once. The DNA of the CDR3 is TGTGCCAGCAGCGTAGGGGCAGGGCCTTACGAGCAGTACTTC. Protein sequence: CASSVGAGPYEQYF. This sequence joins TRBV9 and TRBJ2-7; D possibly corresponds to TRBD1 (5 bases). The CDR3 has 14 amino acids. Germline CDR1 is SGDLS and CDR2 is YYNGEE. V lost 0 bases and J 4 bases, leaving 11 bases between the germline ends. Filled out from reference TRBV9 and TRBJ2-7, the complete variable domain reads DSGVTQTPKHLITATGQRVTLRCSPRSGDLSVYWYQQSLDQGLQFLIQYYNGEERAKGNILERFSAQQFPDLHSELNLSSLELGDSALYFCASSVGAGPYEQYFGPGTRLTVT.

The gene calls are TRBV28 and TRBJ1-5, with D hard to call. The CDR3 has 16 amino acids. V was clipped by 3 bases and J by 5 bases, with 17 bases between them. Germline V gene sequence: CDR1 MDHEN, CDR2 SYDVKM. The CDR3 protein is CASSFPGAVPDQPQHF. Here the CDR3 DNA reads TGTGCCAGCAGTTTCCCGGGAGCCGTCCCGGATCAGCCCCAGCATTTT.

This clone appeared a single time. The chain is built from TRBV29-1 and TRBJ2-5; a possible D gene is TRBD1 (5 bases). The V gene's germline CDR1 is SQVTM and CDR2 ANQGSEA. Trimming shortened V by 4 bases and J by 5 bases, and 32 bases separated the two germline ends. The CDR3 loop spans 19 amino acids. CDR3 sequence: CSVGGLMNDRRSAPETQYF. Here the CDR3 DNA reads TGCAGCGTTGGTGGCCTCATGAATGACAGAAGGTCCGCCCCGGAGACCCAGTACTTC.

This chain links TRBV18 with TRBJ1-1, with 12 bases lining up with TRBD1. V lost 6 bases and J lost 4; bases outside the gene matches: 6. The CDR3 consists of 15 residues. Germline CDR1 KGHSH, CDR2 LQKENI. CDR3 amino acids: CASSGDRGRSTEAFF. The CDR3 DNA reads as TGTGCCAGCTCGGGGGACAGGGGGCGGAGCACTGAAGCTTTCTTT.

This clone was observed a single time. This chain joins TRBV24-1 and TRBJ1-2; 7 nucleotides agree with TRBD1. With V trimmed by 4 bases and J by 4 bases, 8 bases remained unmatched. The CDR3 length is 15 residues. Per the germline V gene, CDR1 is KGHDR and CDR2 is SFDVKD. The CDR3 is CATSDPGQPSYGYTF. As DNA, the CDR3 is TGTGCCACCAGTGACCCGGGACAGCCCTCCTATGGCTACACCTTC.

The rearrangement joins TRBV2 to TRBJ1-2, with unresolved D. The V end was cut by 6 bases, the J end by 8 bases, with 13 bases between. The CDR3 has 12 residues. CDR1 is SNHLY, CDR2 FYNNEI, per germline. The CDR3 bases are TGTGCCAGCAGGGTAGAGGGAGAAGGCTACACCTTC. Protein: CASRVEGEGYTF.

V and J are TRBV4-1 and TRBJ1-4; TRBD1 might be the D (5 bases). V was cut by 1 base and J by 8 bases, with 11 bases left in between. CDR3 length: 14 residues. CDR1 and CDR2 (germline): MGHRA, YSYEKL. The CDR3: CASSQGGVGEKLFF. DNA of the CDR3: TGCGCCAGCAGCCAAGGGGGGGTTGGGGAAAAACTGTTTTTT.

The V and J genes are TRBV7-3 and TRBJ2-7, with 8 bases fitting TRBD2. The V gene's germline CDR1 is SGHTA and CDR2 FQGTGA. The V segment lost 8 bases and the J segment 7 bases; nucleotides outside the gene matches: 13. The CDR3 sequence is 14 residues long. For the CDR3, the DNA is TGTGCCAGCGCCCCGGCCGGGGGGGTAAATGAGCAGTACTTC. Translating it yields CASAPAGGVNEQYF.

This clone has only a few counts. The CDR3 DNA reads TGTGCCACCTTTCTAGGAGGGACGGCAGATACGCAGTATTTT. It specifies CATFLGGTADTQYF. This sequence joins TRBV6-5 and TRBJ2-3; tentative D call: TRBD2 (6 bases). V lost 10 bases to trimming and J lost 4 bases, with 18 bases between them. From germline, CDR1 is MNHEY and CDR2 SVGAGI. This CDR3 region has 14 residues.

The gene calls are TRBV2 and TRBJ1-5, with a possible D match to TRBD1 (5 bases). Trimming removed 6 bases at V and 1 base at J, with 19 bases between. Germline lookup yields CDR1 SNHLY and CDR2 FYNNEI. The CDR3 extends over 17 amino acids. CDR3 sequence: CASSPREGIFSNQPQHF. The CDR3 DNA follows: TGTGCCAGCAGCCCCAGGGAGGGGATTTTCAGCAATCAGCCCCAGCATTTT.

This chain uses TRBV18 with TRBJ2-1; maybe TRBD1 (8 bases). The CDR3 has 17 residues. V was clipped by 0 bases and J by 1 base, with 13 bases between them. Germline V gene lookup returns CDR1 KGHSH and CDR2 LQKENI. For the CDR3, the DNA is TGTGCCAGCTCACCACCACTACAGGGGGGGTCCTACAATGAGCAGTTCTTC. Protein: CASSPPLQGGSYNEQFF.

The chain combines TRBV28 with TRBJ2-1; 8 bases agree with TRBD1. This CDR3 comprises 17 residues. Germline V gives CDR1 MDHEN, CDR2 SYDVKM. Trimming cost V 4 bases and J 0 bases; bases outside gene matches: 8. CDR3 region: CASSSSGGVGSYNEQFF. The CDR3 coding sequence is TGTGCCAGCAGTTCGTCAGGGGGCGTTGGCTCCTACAATGAGCAGTTCTTC.